The 27 T cell receptor beta chains below come from one sample, sequenced in a study of T cells after somatic rescue of genetic block. Measured with immunoSEQ multiplex PCR; TCRdb has only the in-frame clones, and not every one. Among some 74,000 clones, around 90% were seen once, and the ten largest hold roughly 2.9%. The sample consisted of peripheral blood mononuclear cells (PBMCs). The receptors derive from a man under 40.

This chain joins TRBV18 and TRBJ2-7; perhaps TRBD2 as D (5 bases). CDR1 KGHSH and CDR2 LQKENI come from the germline V gene. Trimming left V 3 bases short and J 0 bases short, with 15 bases between. The CDR3 covers 16 residues. As DNA, the CDR3 is TGTGCCAGCTCACCCTCCCGGGGAGTAACCTCCTACGAGCAGTACTTC. The encoded protein is CASSPSRGVTSYEQYF.

The J gene is TRBJ2-7, the V gene TRBV28; TRBD2 aligns across 10 bases. Trimming cost V 3 bases and J 0 bases; bases outside gene matches: 5. Looked up from germline, CDR1 is MDHEN and CDR2 is SYDVKM. The CDR3 length is 16 residues. The CDR3 spells CASSFGSSGSSYEQYF. Here the CDR3 DNA reads TGTGCCAGCAGTTTTGGTTCTAGCGGGAGCTCCTACGAGCAGTACTTC.

This clone was observed a single time. The CDR3 DNA follows: TGTGCCAGCAGTTACCAAGCGGCCCGCACAGATACGCAGTATTTT. This gives the protein CASSYQAARTDTQYF. The genes are TRBV6-6 and TRBJ2-3; D is possibly TRBD2 (5 bases). The length of the CDR3 is 15 residues. Germline V gene data show CDR1 as MNHNY and CDR2 as SVGAGI (reference sequence). With 2 bases removed from V and 1 base from J, the gap between germline ends came to 10 bases.

This clone was detected once. J is TRBJ2-1 and V is TRBV5-1; 7 nucleotides match TRBD2. The CDR3 loop spans 13 amino acids. The J segment lost 10 bases and the V segment lost 4 bases, leaving 8 bases of the junction unmatched. The germline CDR1 and CDR2 sequences are SGHRS and YFSETQ. The CDR3 sequence: CASSRRGDGEQFF. The CDR3, as DNA: TGCGCCAGCAGCCGTCGGGGGGACGGGGAGCAGTTCTTC. The variable domain in full, completed from reference TRBV5-1 and TRBJ2-1, reads KAGVTQTPRYLIKTRGQQVTLSCSPISGHRSVSWYQQTPGQGLQFLFEYFSETQRNKGNFPGRFSGRQFSNSRSEMNVSTLELGDSALYLCASSRRGDGEQFFGPGTRLTVL.

The chain recombines TRBV28 with TRBJ1-2, with TRBD1 identical over 9 bases. The CDR3 totals 13 residues. V shed 6 bases and J 7 bases; nucleotides not matched to a gene: 6. Germline CDR1 and CDR2: MDHEN and SYDVKM. CDR3 region: CASSPATGGGYTF. In nucleotides, the CDR3 is TGTGCCAGCAGCCCCGCGACAGGGGGTGGCTACACCTTC.

The genes are TRBV7-2 and TRBJ2-7; the match to TRBD1 covers 8 bases. Germline CDR1 and CDR2: SGHTA and FQGNSA. The CDR3 consists of 14 residues. V trimming: 1 base; J trimming: 5 bases; junction bases outside the gene matches: 4. In DNA, the CDR3 is TGTGCCAGCAGCTTAGTCCAGGGGGCACACGAGCAGTACTTC. It codes for CASSLVQGAHEQYF.

DNA of the CDR3: TGTGCCAGCAGTTTTAGTTTGGGTGCAAGTGGGTGGAGCACAGATACGCAGTATTTT. This gives the protein CASSFSLGASGWSTDTQYF. V is TRBV28 and J is TRBJ2-3, with D uncertain. Trimming took 3 bases from V and 0 from J, leaving 22 bases between them. This CDR3 is built from 19 residues. Germline V gene data show CDR1 as MDHEN and CDR2 as SYDVKM.

The rearrangement uses TRBV28 and TRBJ2-3, with 9 bases matching TRBD1. The germline V gene encodes CDR1 MDHEN and CDR2 SYDVKM. There are 15 residues in the CDR3. J gave up 4 bases and V 5 bases, and 7 bases lay outside the gene matches. The CDR3 region is CASSPRDRVPDTQYF. The CDR3 DNA sequence: TGTGCCAGCAGTCCACGGGACAGGGTCCCAGATACGCAGTATTTT.

V gene TRBV29-1 combines with J gene TRBJ1-1; 7 nucleotides line up with TRBD1. In germline, CDR1 is SQVTM, CDR2 ANQGSEA. Trimming at V came to 6 bases and at J to 1 base, leaving 5 bases not matched to a gene. CDR3 length: 13 residues. The CDR3, as DNA: TGCAGCGTACACGGACAGGCGAACACTGAAGCTTTCTTT. Amino acid sequence: CSVHGQANTEAFF.

As concerns this clone: One end of the junction does not line up with germline, which may come from a read error. The rearrangement joins TRBV20-1 to TRBJ2-3, with TRBD2 matching over 7 bases. CDR1 and CDR2 from the germline V gene are DFQATT and SNEGSKA (reference sequence). The CDR3 is 10 residues long. CDR3 amino acids: CSLGRASSHF. CDR3 DNA: TGCAGTCTGGGGAGGGCCAGTTCCCATTTT.

The J gene is TRBJ1-6, the V gene TRBV10-3; D gene ambiguous. Germline CDR1 reads ENHRY; CDR2 reads SYGVKD. CDR3 size: 12 residues. The V gene lost 9 bases and the J gene lost 8 bases, with 11 bases spanning the gap. The CDR3 is CAMTDGDSPLHF. The CDR3 DNA reads TGTGCCATGACGGACGGGGATTCACCCCTCCACTTT.

V is TRBV14 and J is TRBJ2-2; TRBD1 matches at 7 bases. The V and J ends lost 6 bases and 1 base, in that order; junction bases with no gene match: 11. Germline-derived CDR1 and CDR2 are SGHDN and FVKESK. This CDR3 contains 17 residues. The CDR3 DNA follows: TGTGCCAGCAGTCGAATGGGACAGCCTATGAACACCGGGGAGCTGTTTTTT. This codes for CASSRMGQPMNTGELFF.

This chain's CDR3 is CASSLGVSHNQPQHF. CDR3 nucleotide sequence: TGTGCCAGCAGCTTAGGGGTTTCCCACAATCAGCCCCAGCATTTT. The genes are TRBV13 and TRBJ1-5; D remains unclear. The V gene's germline CDR1 is PRHDT and CDR2 FYEKMQ (reference sequence). The CDR3 has 15 residues. The V and J ends lost 0 bases and 3 bases respectively, with 9 bases between them.

The J gene is TRBJ2-3, the V gene TRBV7-9; D ambiguous. CDR3 length: 14 amino acids. CDR1 SEHNR and CDR2 FQNEAQ come from the germline V gene (reference sequence). Trimming left V 10 bases short and J 0 bases short, with 14 bases between. The CDR3 DNA reads TGTGCCACCACCTCGGGCGCAAGCACAGATACGCAGTATTTT. It is translated as CATTSGASTDTQYF.

The chain employs TRBV5-1 and TRBJ2-3; 10 bases are shared with TRBD2. Germline CDR1 reads SGHRS; CDR2 reads YFSETQ. Losses at the gene ends were 4 bases for V and 4 bases for J; bases not matched to a gene: 9. CDR3 length: 16 residues. CDR3 sequence (DNA): TGCGCCAGCAGCCCACCGACTAGCGGGCGGCCAGATACGCAGTATTTT. This sequence encodes CASSPPTSGRPDTQYF.

The rearrangement links TRBV7-2 to TRBJ2-3, with TRBD2 matching 7 bases. CDR3 length: 16 amino acids. The trim removed 5 bases at V and 0 bases at J, leaving 8 bases unmatched. The germline gives CDR1 SGHTA, CDR2 FQGNSA. This CDR3 is CASSPQLAASTDTQYF. In DNA form, the CDR3 reads TGTGCCAGCAGCCCTCAGCTAGCGGCGAGCACAGATACGCAGTATTTT. The entire variable domain, with the rest obtained from reference TRBV7-2 and TRBJ2-3, is as follows: GAGVSQSPSNKVTEKGKDVELRCDPISGHTALYWYRQSLGQGLEFLIYFQGNSAPDKSGLPSDRFSAERTGGSVSTLTIQRTQQEDSAVYLCASSPQLAASTDTQYFGPGTRLTVL.

The rearrangement joins TRBV7-6 to TRBJ2-5, with 8 bases fitting TRBD1. This CDR3 is 14 amino acids long. Trimming took 4 bases from V and 5 from J; bases not matched to a gene: 6. The germline CDR1 and CDR2 sequences are SGHVS and FNYEAQ. The CDR3 loop reads CASSSGQGRETQYF. For the CDR3, the DNA is TGTGCCAGCAGCTCAGGACAGGGCCGGGAGACCCAGTACTTC.

This clone has a handful of counts. The chain employs TRBV6-1 and TRBJ2-7; D is ambiguous. The germline V and J ends were trimmed by 6 bases and 5 bases, with 11 bases remaining between them. Looked up from germline, CDR1 is MNHNS and CDR2 is SASEGT. CDR3 size: 12 residues. CDR3 amino acids: CASRGSTNEQYF. The CDR3, as DNA: TGTGCCAGCAGGGGTTCTACGAACGAGCAGTACTTC.

The gene calls are TRBV6-5 and TRBJ1-1; possible D gene TRBD1, 6 bases. The CDR3 extends over 13 amino acids. Trimming shortened V by 2 bases and J by 10 bases, and 14 bases separated the two germline ends. CDR1 and CDR2 from the germline V gene are MNHEY and SVGAGI. Written as DNA, the CDR3 is TGTGCCAGCAGTTACGACCCTAGGGGGAGAGCTTTCTTT. Translating it yields CASSYDPRGRAFF.

The chain links TRBV5-4 to TRBJ2-3, with TRBD2 as a possible D gene (6 bases). Germline CDR1 is SGHNT and CDR2 is YYREEE (reference sequence). Trimming took off 2 bases at V and 4 bases at J, with 14 bases between the two ends. There are 15 residues in the CDR3. The CDR3 loop reads CASSFGTPLADTQYF. Here the CDR3 DNA reads TGTGCCAGCAGCTTTGGGACTCCACTAGCAGATACGCAGTATTTT.

The gene calls are TRBV7-2 and TRBJ1-3; D not resolved. V lost 1 base to trimming and J lost 4 bases, with 8 bases between them. The CDR3 totals 14 residues. The germline CDR1 and CDR2 sequences are SGHTA and FQGNSA. CDR3 sequence reads: CASSLEPGGNTIYF. The CDR3 DNA reads TGTGCCAGCAGCTTAGAGCCAGGAGGAAACACCATATATTTT.

This clone was seen only once. The rearrangement links TRBV6-1 to TRBJ1-5; D remains unclear. This CDR3 has 14 residues. Germline values: CDR1 MNHNS, CDR2 SASEGT. Trimming shortened V by 3 bases and J by 0 bases, and 6 bases separated the two germline ends. As DNA, the CDR3 is TGTGCCAGCAGTGAGATCGATAGCAATCAGCCCCAGCATTTT. Amino acids: CASSEIDSNQPQHF.

The CDR3 reads CASSRQPTGAYEQYF. In nucleotides, the CDR3 is TGTGCCAGCAGTCGTCAACCTACCGGGGCCTACGAGCAGTACTTC. The chain employs TRBV27 and TRBJ2-7; D might be TRBD2 (5 bases). V lost 5 bases, J lost 2 bases, and 16 bases lay in between. The CDR3 has 15 residues. Germline assignment: CDR1 MNHEY and CDR2 SMNVEV (reference sequence).

The J gene is TRBJ1-5, the V gene TRBV5-6; D perhaps matches TRBD1 (6 bases). Deletions cut 0 bases from V and 3 bases from J, with 13 bases between. Germline CDR1 is SGHDT and CDR2 is YYEEEE. The CDR3 runs 16 residues. The CDR3 nucleotides are TGTGCCAGCAGCTTGGGAGGTCACAGGGACAATCAGCCCCAGCATTTT. This sequence encodes CASSLGGHRDNQPQHF.

The V and J genes are TRBV11-2 and TRBJ2-2, with 8 bases lining up with TRBD2. J gave up 3 bases and V 8 bases, and 5 bases lay outside the gene matches. The germline CDR1 and CDR2 sequences are SGHAT and FQNNGV. The CDR3 has 14 residues. DNA of the CDR3: TGTGCCAGCTCAAGAGCGGGAGACACCGGGGAGCTGTTTTTT. This sequence encodes CASSRAGDTGELFF.

The rearrangement uses TRBV11-2 and TRBJ1-5; maybe TRBD1 (5 bases). This CDR3 is 13 amino acids long. The germline V and J ends were trimmed by 0 bases and 6 bases, with 6 bases remaining between them. Germline-derived CDR1 and CDR2 are SGHAT and FQNNGV. For the CDR3, the DNA is TGTGCCAGCAGCTTAGATAGGGGTCAGCCCCAGCATTTT. It is translated as CASSLDRGQPQHF.

CDR3 loop: CSVALRRTEAFF. CDR3 nucleotide sequence: TGCAGCGTAGCCTTGAGACGGACTGAAGCTTTCTTT. The chain combines TRBV29-1 with TRBJ1-1; D gene ambiguous. CDR1 is SQVTM, CDR2 ANQGSEA, per germline. V lost 6 bases, J lost 5 bases, and 13 bases lay in between. This CDR3 contains 12 residues.